The present TCR beta chain was sequenced within a study of shared clonotypes between healthy human individuals (dated by TCRdb to 2019 to 2021). Looking at the study overall: A couple of women and three men aged 18 to 49 years were included in the cohort. Different laboratories and diverse techniques were used to prepare libraries and sequence TCR repertoires, to increase sequencing depth and limit assay-specific biases. The study deeply sequenced blood TCR repertoires of roughly five healthy adults to estimate repertoire size and the extent of clonotype sharing between individuals. Between about 0.94 and 8.9 billion PBMCs per donor were obtained by leukapheresis. For each donor, CD4 naive and CD4 memory were each given three plates, CD8 naive was given two plates, and CD8 memory was given one plate.

Results the study describes overall, beyond this receptor: Rarefaction of sorted-subset datasets indicated incomplete sequencing despite the large sequencing depth. Pairwise subsampling indicated that sequencing depth was expected to affect the degree of clonotype sharing among donors. Compared with non-shared clonotypes, clonotypes shared by all four sorted-subset donors had higher generation probabilities. Estimated clonotype richness was generally larger for naive than for memory subsets. When several donors were compared, the shared fraction of clonotypes was 5% to 6.5% for naive CD4, 3.5% to 4% for naive CD8, 2.3% for memory CD4, and approximately 0.4% for memory CD8. Sampling was limited to blood, and TCR repertoires in tissue likely differ from TCR repertoires in blood. The small number of donors limited the genetic and exposure-history diversity represented.

Using the deep immunoSEQ assay, TCR CDR3 regions were amplified from genomic DNA by multiplex PCR. Extracted genomic DNA from each cell subset was distributed evenly across all wells of several immunoSEQ 96-well plates, and each plate was treated as a replicate. Each replicate PCR for sorted subsets received about 0.2 ug genomic DNA, equal to 28,000 or so T cell genomes. Purified libraries were quantified with a Qubit 3.0 fluorometer, sized on a Bioanalyzer 2100, and re-quantified with the KAPA Library Quantification kit. Every immunoSEQ 96-well plate was sequenced on a dedicated single-read 150-cycle Illumina NextSeq 550 flow cell. The source study handled its data this way. The immunoSEQ output contained only junctional sequences without quality scores, so filtering could not match that applied to full-length reads. Sequences were annotated with PyIR, a Python wrapper for IgBLAST v1.9, and V/J genes and CDR3 were assigned using IMGT germline references. Reads were filtered out if the reads had weak V/J assignments (E-value above 1e-6), no CDR3, stop codons, out-of-frame junctions, or ambiguous translated residues. A V3J clonotype was defined by an identical inferred V gene, J gene, and CDR3 amino acid sequence. Percentage overlap between repertoires was calculated by dividing the number of shared unique clonotypes by the size of the smaller repertoire. RTK rarefaction, the Chao1 estimator, and Recon v2.1 estimates of unobserved clonotypes were used to assess repertoire richness. For all TCRbeta clonotypes obtained by the gDNA method from a few donors, generation probabilities were computed with OLGA. The table comes from immuneACCESS by way of TCRdb, which keeps in-frame sequences with V and J called. Part of the clones is missing from these tables; in studies checked, under half for an unresolved V gene and the rest for unknown reasons. That table furnishes V, J and clone size, whereas the DNA furnished D and trimming. For this sample there are some 2.4 million clones; approximately 94% appear just once. Of the sample, about 0.38% falls within the top ten clones.

This clone has only a few counts. The specificity of this receptor is unknown. Qualities for individual bases were not recorded, and no much larger clone is one base off. The donors were healthy, HIV-negative adults who had no recently reported acute infections or vaccinations. Every donor was a Caucasian adult residing in Nashville, Tennessee, USA. CD4+ T cells were enriched by magnetic negative selection, after which naive cells were positively selected on CD45RA and the negative fraction was taken as the memory subset. Blood was collected by leukapheresis, and PBMCs were isolated by Ficoll-Histopaque density gradient centrifugation and then cryopreserved in liquid nitrogen vapor phase. Purity and quantity of every magnetically sorted T cell population were checked by analytical flow cytometry. Each sorted fraction had its genomic DNA isolated and then quantified by UV absorbance on a Nanodrop 2000c.

The junction shows trimming of 5 bases on V and 7 bases on J, plus 27 bases between the germline ends. As encoded in the germline V gene (reference sequence), CDR1 is SEHNR while CDR2 is FQNEAQ. From its cysteine to its phenylalanine, the CDR3 spans 18 amino acids. Only the CDR3 DNA stays, 54 bases, in frame from base 1. The rearranged segments are TRBV7-9 and TRBJ2-1, with the D call perhaps TRBD1 or TRBD2, as 6 bases match in each case. The sample comprised naive CD4+ T cells from PBMCs. What this sample's cell subset or site label stands for: CD45RA+ positively selected. This clonotype originated in a man younger than 35 in good health. Some clones in this sample may be carry-over from other donors' samples. The CDR3 region reads CASSPAVKEGGFRNEQFF. The base sequence is TGTGCCAGCAGCCCCGCGGTAAAAGAGGGGGGATTCCGTAATGAGCAGTTCTTC.